The 9 T cell receptor beta chains in this list originate from one sample, sequenced in a study of shared clonotypes between healthy human individuals (dated by TCRdb to 2018 to 2021). The library came from the immunoSEQ multiplex PCR assay. TCRdb retrieved this table from immuneACCESS and kept in-frame rearrangements only. Not all clones are present; in checked studies, unresolved V genes account for under half, and no reason is known for the remainder. The sample has some 2.1 million clones on record, 90% to 95% of them singletons. The ten largest make up about 0.13% of the sample. The sequencing input was naive CD4+ T cells sorted from blood. The meaning of the sample's cell subset or site label: CD45RA+ positively selected. These TCRs come from a young man in good health.

With regard to this clone: Additional DNA sequences in this sample encode the identical CDR3. The genes are TRBV5-1 and TRBJ1-2, with D possibly being TRBD1 (5 bases). The V gene's germline CDR1 is SGHRS and CDR2 YFSETQ. The CDR3 sequence is 13 residues long. The V end was cut by 0 bases, the J end by 5 bases, with 8 bases between. CDR3 sequence: CASSLAGPYGYTF. For the CDR3, the DNA is TGCGCCAGCAGCTTGGCGGGACCTTATGGCTACACCTTC.

The chain uses TRBV6-6 and TRBJ2-7, with TRBD1 identical over 7 bases. In germline, CDR1 is MNHNY, CDR2 SVGAGI (reference sequence). Losses at the gene ends were 0 bases for V and 1 base for J; bases not matched to a gene: 3. This CDR3 contains 15 residues. The DNA for the CDR3 is TGTGCCAGCAGTTACTCAGGGGGCGGATCCTACGAGCAGTACTTC. The encoded protein is CASSYSGGGSYEQYF.

This chain links TRBV19 with TRBJ1-5; TRBD1 might be the D (5 bases). Germline V CDR1 and CDR2: LNHDA, SQIVND (reference sequence). Trimming removed 3 bases from V and 4 bases from J, with 13 bases in between. The CDR3 covers 15 residues. The CDR3 bases are TGTGCCAGTAGTATGTTGTGGCAGGGTAATCAGCCCCAGCATTTT. Translating it yields CASSMLWQGNQPQHF. The whole variable domain, remainder taken from reference TRBV19 and TRBJ1-5, is DGGITQSPKYLFRKEGQNVTLSCEQNLNHDAMYWYRQDPGQGLRLIYYSQIVNDFQKGDIAEGYSVSREKKESFPLTVTSAQKNPTAFYLCASSMLWQGNQPQHFGDGTRLSIL.

This chain connects TRBV7-2 to TRBJ2-4, with 7 bases lining up with TRBD1. V dropped 4 bases and J dropped 0; count of bases not matched to a gene: 6. The CDR3 is made up of 16 amino acids. Germline V lookup: CDR1 SGHTA, CDR2 FQGNSA. The CDR3 DNA is TGTGCCAGCAGCTCCCGGGACAGACTAGCCAAAAACATTCAGTACTTC. This translates into CASSSRDRLAKNIQYF. Filled out from reference TRBV7-2 and TRBJ2-4, the complete variable domain reads GAGVSQSPSNKVTEKGKDVELRCDPISGHTALYWYRQSLGQGLEFLIYFQGNSAPDKSGLPSDRFSAERTGGSVSTLTIQRTQQEDSAVYLCASSSRDRLAKNIQYFGAGTRLSVL.

Turning to this clone: The same CDR3 also results from other DNA sequences found in this sample. The chain uses TRBV5-1 and TRBJ2-5, with D tentatively TRBD2 (5 bases). The CDR3 extends over 12 amino acids. Germline V gene lookup returns CDR1 SGHRS and CDR2 YFSETQ. Trimming pared 4 bases from V and 5 bases from J, leaving 9 bases between. CDR3 DNA sequence: TGCGCCAGCAGCCCGGGGAAGGAGACCCAGTACTTC. Protein: CASSPGKETQYF.

The chain combines TRBV4-3 with TRBJ2-1; D remains ambiguous. Germline loops: CDR1 LGHNA, CDR2 YSLEER. The CDR3 has 15 amino acids. Trimming cost V 0 bases and J 5 bases, with 11 bases left between them. The CDR3, as DNA: TGCGCCAGCAGCCAAGACCGCGGCTACCACAATGAGCAGTTCTTC. It yields the protein CASSQDRGYHNEQFF.

This clone has a single count. The rearrangement links TRBV5-1 to TRBJ2-5; possibly TRBD1 or TRBD2 for D (5 bases each). V was trimmed by 4 bases and J by 5 bases, leaving 18 bases between them. This CDR3 is built from 15 residues. Germline CDR1 reads SGHRS; CDR2 reads YFSETQ. Here the CDR3 DNA reads TGCGCCAGCAGCCCCCGGACTGCCTCAGGGGAGACCCAGTACTTC. It specifies CASSPRTASGETQYF.

This sequence joins TRBV5-6 and TRBJ2-7; no clear D. CDR1 SGHDT and CDR2 YYEEEE come from the germline V gene. The CDR3 spans 13 residues. V dropped 3 bases and J dropped 2 bases, with 9 bases sitting between them. In DNA form, the CDR3 reads TGTGCCAGCAGCTCGGACGTAACCTACGAGCAGTACTTC. Amino acid sequence: CASSSDVTYEQYF.

The chain joins TRBV5-6 to TRBJ1-2; a possible D gene is TRBD1 (6 bases). Germline V gene data show CDR1 as SGHDT and CDR2 as YYEEEE. The CDR3 extends over 15 amino acids. V was shortened by 1 base and J by 2 bases, with 12 bases between the two germline ends. The CDR3 nucleotides are TGTGCCAGCAGCTTGAGCGGTCAGGGGAACTATGGCTACACCTTC. Translating it yields CASSLSGQGNYGYTF.